The clone carrying this T cell receptor (beta chain) was found many times. The antigen is not known. TCRdb re-analysed the 5' RACE reads in MiXCR, keeping a single row per CDR3 protein. This table has tens of thousands of distinct CDR3 sequences, about 7.7% appearing once. This sample is drawn from a study of T cells after yellow fever vaccination. Findings of the study overall: Post-booster reappearance was seen for most primary-vaccination clones (just under 97% CD4, 88% CD8).

The CDR3 is 16 amino acids. Trimming cost V 7 bases and J 1 base, with 19 bases left between them. The germline CDR1 and CDR2 sequences are MNHEY and SVGEGT. This TCR was recovered from a young man who received the YFV17D yellow fever vaccine. The rearrangement joins TRBV6-2 or TRBV6-3 to TRBJ1-2; D might be TRBD1 (5 bases). The material sequenced was CD8+ T cells sorted from PBMCs, taken more than 8 days after the first yellow fever vaccination. CDR3 in amino acids: CASTNPWEQGNYGYTF. The CDR3 region has the DNA TGTGCCAGCACCAACCCCTGGGAGCAGGGTAACTATGGCTACACCTTC.